The next 21 T cell receptor beta chains were all read from a single sample in a study of T cells in Graves' hyperthyroidism and ophthalmopathy. TCR beta CDR3 regions were amplified from RNA. Initially, a first-round RT-PCR of the TCR CDR3 employed the HTBI primer set. TCRdb independently ran MiXCR on the multiplex PCR reads; one entry per CDR3 protein. This sample carries some 700,000 distinct CDR3 sequences, 15% to 20% of them seen once, and the ten largest clones take about a sixth. Sequencing was performed on blood. These receptor sequences come from a middle-aged man with Graves' hyperthyroidism.

This clonotype was found many times. This chain joins TRBV7-6 and TRBJ2-1, with TRBD2 matching over 10 bases. V was clipped by 0 bases and J by 3 bases; unmatched bases: 5. The length of the CDR3 is 17 residues. Per the germline V gene, CDR1 is SGHVS and CDR2 is FNYEAQ. CDR3 nucleotides: TGTGCCAGCAGCTTAGCGACTCAGCGGGAGGGCTACAATGAGCAGTTCTTC. Amino acid sequence: CASSLATQREGYNEQFF.

This clonotype turned up a few times. The genes are TRBV6-4 and TRBJ1-1; no reliable D call. The CDR3 consists of 14 residues. The V end lost 0 bases, the J end lost 5 bases, and 10 bases lay between the germline ends. Per germline, CDR1 MRHNA and CDR2 SNTAGT. In DNA, the CDR3 is TGTGCCAGCAGTGACTCGAGTCTAGGTACTGAAGCTTTCTTT. Translated: CASSDSSLGTEAFF.

Only a few counts were recorded for this clonotype. The V gene is TRBV20-1, the J gene TRBJ2-3; 9 nucleotides match TRBD1. The junction had 7 bases not matched to a gene; V was cut back by 3 bases and J by 3 bases. Germline CDR1 is DFQATT and CDR2 is SNEGSKA (reference sequence). The CDR3 contains 15 residues. Here the CDR3 reads CSARGDRGSTDTQYF. The CDR3 DNA reads TGCAGTGCTAGGGGAGACAGGGGGTCAACAGATACGCAGTATTTT.

This clonotype was picked up a small number of times. V and J are TRBV20-1 and TRBJ2-5; TRBD2 aligns across 9 bases. Germline assignment: CDR1 DFQATT and CDR2 SNEGSKA (reference sequence). Losses at the gene ends were 1 base for V and 1 base for J; bases not matched to a gene: 10. This CDR3 spans 17 amino acids. CDR3 in DNA: TGCAGTGCTAGAGGCTTTGGCGGGAGGGTGACCCAAGAGACCCAGTACTTC. It is translated as CSARGFGGRVTQETQYF.

This clonotype was observed many times. At one end, the junction sequence differs from germline, possibly due to a read error. The chain combines TRBV5-1 with TRBJ2-1, with D unclear. Germline CDR1 is SGHRS and CDR2 is YFSETQ. The CDR3 is 11 amino acids. The DNA of the CDR3 is TGTGCCAGCAGTTTAGAGGTTGAGCAGTTCTTC. Protein sequence: CASSLEVEQFF. Drawing the rest from reference TRBV5-1 and TRBJ2-1, the complete variable domain is KAGVTQTPRYLIKTRGQQVTLSCSPISGHRSVSWYQQTPGQGLQFLFEYFSETQRNKGNFPGRFSGRQFSNSRSEMNVSTLELGDSALYLCASSLEVEQFFGPGTRLTVL.

This clonotype appeared a few times. The rearrangement links TRBV4-1 to TRBJ1-5, with D tentatively TRBD1 (6 bases). Trimming took 2 bases from V and 4 from J, leaving 9 bases between them. Per germline, CDR1 MGHRA and CDR2 YSYEKL. The CDR3 covers 14 residues. CDR3 coding DNA: TGCGCCAGCAGCCAATGGGGGCTGAATCAGCCCCAGCATTTT. It specifies CASSQWGLNQPQHF.

In this sample, this clonotype turned up many times. CDR3 protein: CASSYSDRGLAGYTF. DNA for the CDR3: TGTGCCAGCAGTTATTCCGACAGGGGGCTTGCTGGCTACACCTTC. The chain carries TRBV6-6 and TRBJ1-2, with 10 bases matching TRBD1. The germline V gene has CDR1 MNHNY and CDR2 SVGAGI (reference sequence). This CDR3 is built from 15 residues. V lost 3 bases to trimming and J lost 7 bases; unmatched junction nucleotides: 8.

The chain uses TRBV25-1 and TRBJ1-1, with D perhaps TRBD1 (5 bases). The CDR3 has 15 residues. V lost 2 bases to trimming and J lost 1 base, with 11 bases between them. Germline CDR1 reads MGHDK; CDR2 reads SYGVNS. CDR3 amino acids: CASSEGWGSNTEAFF. In DNA, the CDR3 is TGTGCCAGCAGTGAAGGGTGGGGCTCGAACACTGAAGCTTTCTTT.

The chain combines TRBV3-1 with TRBJ2-1; 8 bases are a match to TRBD2. V was clipped by 4 bases and J by 7 bases; unmatched bases: 6. This CDR3 contains 14 residues. The V gene's germline CDR1 is LGHDT and CDR2 YNNKEL (reference sequence). The CDR3 DNA reads TGTGCCAGCAGCCGGACCGGGACTAGGAATGAGCAGTTCTTC. Translation gives CASSRTGTRNEQFF.

The J gene is TRBJ2-5, the V gene TRBV11-2; D is possibly TRBD1 (6 bases). Germline values: CDR1 SGHAT, CDR2 FQNNGV. The CDR3 loop spans 14 amino acids. With 3 bases removed from V and 2 bases from J, the gap between germline ends came to 10 bases. CDR3 nucleotides: TGTGCCAGCAGCTTCGCGACAGGACAAGAGACCCAGTACTTC. Protein: CASSFATGQETQYF.

V gene TRBV5-1 combines with J gene TRBJ2-7, with TRBD1 as a possible D gene (5 bases). Trimming removed 0 bases at V and 2 bases at J, with 15 bases between. The CDR3 has 16 amino acids. CDR1 SGHRS and CDR2 YFSETQ come from the germline V gene. This chain's CDR3 is CASSLAPGSFPYEQYF. The CDR3 bases are TGCGCCAGCAGCTTGGCCCCAGGGTCCTTCCCCTACGAGCAGTACTTC. Combining the CDR3 with reference TRBV5-1 and TRBJ2-7 gives the whole variable domain KAGVTQTPRYLIKTRGQQVTLSCSPISGHRSVSWYQQTPGQGLQFLFEYFSETQRNKGNFPGRFSGRQFSNSRSEMNVSTLELGDSALYLCASSLAPGSFPYEQYFGPGTRLTVT.

This clonotype was picked up a small number of times. The chain combines TRBV9 with TRBJ2-2; weak D call: TRBD2 (6 bases). The germline gives CDR1 SGDLS, CDR2 YYNGEE. Deletions cut 2 bases from V and 4 bases from J, with 12 bases between. This CDR3 region has 15 residues. In nucleotides, the CDR3 is TGTGCCAGCAGCGTTGGGCGGGATGTCACCGGGGAGCTGTTTTTT. Its translation is CASSVGRDVTGELFF. The full variable domain, its missing parts supplied by reference TRBV9 and TRBJ2-2, is DSGVTQTPKHLITATGQRVTLRCSPRSGDLSVYWYQQSLDQGLQFLIQYYNGEERAKGNILERFSAQQFPDLHSELNLSSLELGDSALYFCASSVGRDVTGELFFGEGSRLTVL.

This clonotype was detected ten times or more. V usage is TRBV27 and J usage is TRBJ1-6; D unclear. V dropped 0 bases and J dropped 7 bases, with 10 bases sitting between them. This CDR3 region has 15 residues. Germline loops: CDR1 MNHEY, CDR2 SMNVEV (reference sequence). Here the CDR3 reads CASSLSTGPNSPLHF. The CDR3 DNA reads TGTGCCAGCAGTTTATCTACCGGCCCCAATTCACCCCTCCACTTT.

This clonotype came up a few times. The chain has TRBV7-3 and TRBJ2-1, with D perhaps TRBD1 (6 bases). The CDR3 runs 14 residues. Trimming cost V 1 base and J 5 bases, with 9 bases left between them. Looked up from germline, CDR1 is SGHTA and CDR2 is FQGTGA. The CDR3 region has the DNA TGTGCCAGCAGCTTAAGTAGGGACAACAATGAGCAGTTCTTC. Its translation is CASSLSRDNNEQFF.

The rearrangement links TRBV2 to TRBJ1-5, with D unclear. Germline CDR1 reads SNHLY; CDR2 reads FYNNEI. CDR3 size: 14 residues. V lost 6 bases and J 4 bases, leaving 13 bases between the germline ends. The CDR3 region is CASREEGGNQPQHF. Here the CDR3 DNA reads TGTGCCAGCAGGGAGGAAGGTGGGAATCAGCCCCAGCATTTT. The variable domain in full, completed from reference TRBV2 and TRBJ1-5, reads EPEVTQTPSHQVTQMGQEVILRCVPISNHLYFYWYRQILGQKVEFLVSFYNNEISEKSEIFDDQFSVERPDGSNFTLKIRSTKLEDSAMYFCASREEGGNQPQHFGDGTRLSIL.

This clonotype showed up many times. The chain has TRBV20-1 and TRBJ1-5; 7 nucleotides match TRBD1. Germline V CDR1 and CDR2: DFQATT, SNEGSKA (reference sequence). V dropped 3 bases and J dropped 1; count of bases not matched to a gene: 3. This CDR3 comprises 14 residues. In nucleotides, the CDR3 is TGCAGTGCTAGTCCGGGACAGAGCAATCAGCCCCAGCATTTT. Its protein product is CSASPGQSNQPQHF.

Ten or more counts support this clonotype. This chain joins TRBV18 and TRBJ1-2; D unclear. V lost 2 bases to trimming and J lost 0 bases, with 13 bases between them. The germline V gene has CDR1 KGHSH and CDR2 LQKENI. CDR3 length: 16 amino acids. CDR3 loop: CASSPGVRLPNYGYTF. The CDR3 coding sequence is TGTGCCAGCTCACCAGGGGTTCGGCTACCTAACTATGGCTACACCTTC.

This clonotype was counted many times. The chain combines TRBV6-9 with TRBJ1-5; tentatively, D is TRBD1 (6 bases). Looked up from germline, CDR1 is MNHGY and CDR2 is SVAAGI. The CDR3 loop spans 16 amino acids. Trimming pared 0 bases from V and 6 bases from J, leaving 15 bases between. The CDR3 is CASSYSPMGASQPQHF. CDR3 bases: TGTGCCAGCAGTTATTCCCCAATGGGGGCTAGTCAGCCCCAGCATTTT.

This clonotype has ten or more counts. V and J are TRBV12-3 or TRBV12-4 and TRBJ2-5; 7 positions match TRBD2. The CDR3 totals 15 residues. V gave up 3 bases and J gave up 2 bases; unmatched junction bases: 6. The CDR3 protein is CASSLGTKQQETQYF. CDR3 coding DNA: TGTGCCAGCAGTTTGGGGACTAAACAGCAAGAGACCCAGTACTTC.

This clonotype was recorded many times. V and J are TRBV6-5 and TRBJ1-1; unclear D gene. The V gene's germline CDR1 is MNHEY and CDR2 SVGAGI. Trimming took 4 bases from V and 4 from J, leaving 16 bases between them. CDR3 length: 15 residues. The CDR3 bases are TGTGCCAGCAGTTCGTCCTCTTCGTTGGTCACTGAAGCTTTCTTT. It translates to CASSSSSSLVTEAFF.

This clonotype was recorded many times. The J gene is TRBJ2-1, the V gene TRBV7-9; weak D call: TRBD1 (6 bases). Germline V gives CDR1 SEHNR, CDR2 FQNEAQ (reference sequence). Trimming took off 5 bases at V and 12 bases at J, with 14 bases between the two ends. There are 12 residues in the CDR3. The CDR3 is CASSPVGRGQFF. DNA of the CDR3: TGTGCCAGCAGCCCCGTGGGCAGGGGGCAGTTCTTC.